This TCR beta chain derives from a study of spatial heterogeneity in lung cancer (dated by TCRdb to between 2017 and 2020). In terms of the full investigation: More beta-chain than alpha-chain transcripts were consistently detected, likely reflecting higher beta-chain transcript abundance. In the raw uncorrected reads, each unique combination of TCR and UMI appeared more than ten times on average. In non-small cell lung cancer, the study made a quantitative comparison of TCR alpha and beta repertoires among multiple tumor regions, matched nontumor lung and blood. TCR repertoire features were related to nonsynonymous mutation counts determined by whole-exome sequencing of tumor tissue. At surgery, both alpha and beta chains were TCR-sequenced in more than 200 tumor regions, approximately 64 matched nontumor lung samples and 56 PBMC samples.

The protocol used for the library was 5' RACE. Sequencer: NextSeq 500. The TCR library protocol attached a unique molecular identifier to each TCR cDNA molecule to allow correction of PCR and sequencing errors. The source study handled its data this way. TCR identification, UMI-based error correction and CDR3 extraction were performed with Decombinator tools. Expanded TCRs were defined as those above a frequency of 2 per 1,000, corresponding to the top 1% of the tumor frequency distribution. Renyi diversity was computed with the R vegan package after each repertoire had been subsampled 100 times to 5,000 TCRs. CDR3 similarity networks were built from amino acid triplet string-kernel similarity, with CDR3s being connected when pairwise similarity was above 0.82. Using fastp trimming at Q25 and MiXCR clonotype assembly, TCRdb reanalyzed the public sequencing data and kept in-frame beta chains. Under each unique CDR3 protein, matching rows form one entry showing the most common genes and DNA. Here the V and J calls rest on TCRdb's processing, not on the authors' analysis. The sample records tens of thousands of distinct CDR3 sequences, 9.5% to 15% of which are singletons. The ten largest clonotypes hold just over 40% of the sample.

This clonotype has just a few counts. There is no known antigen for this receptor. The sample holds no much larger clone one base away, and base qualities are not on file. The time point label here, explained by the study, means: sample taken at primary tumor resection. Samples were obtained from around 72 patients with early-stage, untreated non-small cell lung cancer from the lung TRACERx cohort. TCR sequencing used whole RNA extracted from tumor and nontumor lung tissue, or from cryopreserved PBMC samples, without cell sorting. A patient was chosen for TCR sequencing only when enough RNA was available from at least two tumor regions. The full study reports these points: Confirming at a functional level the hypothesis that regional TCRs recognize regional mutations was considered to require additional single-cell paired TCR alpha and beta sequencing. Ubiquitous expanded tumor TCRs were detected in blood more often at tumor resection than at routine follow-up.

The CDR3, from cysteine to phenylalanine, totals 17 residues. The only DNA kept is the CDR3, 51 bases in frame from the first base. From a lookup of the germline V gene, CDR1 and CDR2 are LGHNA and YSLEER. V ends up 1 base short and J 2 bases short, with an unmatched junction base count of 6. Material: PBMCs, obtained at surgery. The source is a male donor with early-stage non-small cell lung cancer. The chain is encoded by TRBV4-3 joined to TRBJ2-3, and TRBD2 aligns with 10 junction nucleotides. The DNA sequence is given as TGCGCCAGCAGCCAAGGCGGACTAGCGGCTTTCACAGATACGCAGTATTTT. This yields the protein CASSQGGLAAFTDTQYF.